The 14 T cell receptor beta chains below come from one sample, sequenced in a study of PD-L1 blockade in urothelial cancer. Specified time point: pretreatment peripheral blood. The data were produced by immunoSEQ multiplex PCR, yet TCRdb's version contains in-frame clones alone and is incomplete. The data contain under 40,000 clones, roughly 82% of them singletons. This specimen was PBMCs, taken around atezolizumab (anti-PD-L1) treatment. The receptors here all came from a man aged 55-75 years with urothelial cancer.

In DNA form, the CDR3 reads TGCGCCAGCAGCTTTACTCCTACAGGTTCCTCTCGCTATGGCTACACCTTC. It specifies CASSFTPTGSSRYGYTF. The chain carries TRBV5-1 and TRBJ1-2; maybe TRBD1 (5 bases). Germline V gene sequence: CDR1 SGHRS, CDR2 YFSETQ. The germline V and J ends were trimmed by 2 bases and 4 bases, with 21 bases remaining between them. The CDR3 runs 17 residues.

This chain connects TRBV5-6 to TRBJ2-5, with TRBD2 identical over 12 bases. Germline CDR1 reads SGHDT; CDR2 reads YYEEEE. The junction had 9 bases not matched to a gene; V was cut back by 4 bases and J by 2 bases. The CDR3 totals 17 residues. Here the CDR3 DNA reads TGTGCCAGCAGCACCCTTACTAGCGGGGGGTGGCAAGAGACCCAGTACTTC. Amino acid sequence: CASSTLTSGGWQETQYF.

The V gene is TRBV7-6, the J gene TRBJ1-6; 8 bases align to TRBD1. The J segment lost 10 bases and the V segment lost 5 bases, leaving 7 bases of the junction unmatched. This CDR3 contains 14 residues. The germline CDR1 and CDR2 sequences are SGHVS and FNYEAQ. CDR3 in DNA: TGTGCCAGCAGCCCCTCCCCAGGGGGCTCACCCCTCCACTTT. It yields the protein CASSPSPGGSPLHF.

This clone was recorded once. The rearrangement uses TRBV10-2 and TRBJ1-1; no clear D. CDR3 length: 14 amino acids. The ends were cut back, 0 bases at V and 10 bases at J, with 15 bases in the middle. CDR1 and CDR2 from the germline V gene are WSHSY and SAAADI. The CDR3 here is CASSESVYTPRAFF. In DNA form, the CDR3 reads TGCGCCAGCAGTGAGTCCGTGTATACCCCGCGAGCTTTCTTT.

V usage is TRBV6-1 and J usage is TRBJ2-1, with D maybe TRBD2 (6 bases). The CDR3 sequence is 17 residues long. Trimming pared 2 bases from V and 6 bases from J, leaving 20 bases between. Germline-derived CDR1 and CDR2 are MNHNS and SASEGT. CDR3 protein: CASSELQLAGYVNEQFF. The CDR3 nucleotides read TGTGCCAGCAGTGAACTCCAACTAGCTGGGTACGTCAATGAGCAGTTCTTC.

The rearrangement joins TRBV19 to TRBJ1-4; D is perhaps TRBD1 (5 bases). The V end lost 8 bases, the J end lost 0 bases, and 13 bases lay between the germline ends. This CDR3 is built from 15 residues. Germline CDR1 LNHDA, CDR2 SQIVND (reference sequence). The CDR3 bases are TGTGCCAGTGGGGGGTCAGACGCAACTAATGAAAAACTGTTTTTT. This encodes CASGGSDATNEKLFF.

V gene TRBV7-9 combines with J gene TRBJ1-2, with 9 nucleotides matching TRBD1. CDR1 SEHNR and CDR2 FQNEAQ come from the germline V gene (reference sequence). V lost 5 bases to trimming and J lost 4 bases; unmatched junction nucleotides: 17. The CDR3 is 18 amino acids. Here the CDR3 reads CASSRIRDRDPNRYGYTF. DNA of the CDR3: TGTGCCAGCAGCCGCATTAGGGACAGGGATCCGAACCGCTATGGCTACACCTTC.

This rearrangement joins TRBV28 to TRBJ2-7; 7 nucleotides agree with TRBD1. From germline, CDR1 is MDHEN and CDR2 SYDVKM. The CDR3 runs to 15 residues. The ends lost 6 bases at V and 0 bases at J; junction bases unmatched: 8. The CDR3 DNA reads as TGTGCCAGCAGCACCGGGACAGCGAGCTCCTACGAGCAGTACTTC. This sequence encodes CASSTGTASSYEQYF.

The V and J genes are TRBV2 and TRBJ2-2, with D possibly matching TRBD1 (5 bases). The V end lost 4 bases, the J end lost 4 bases, and 13 bases lay between the germline ends. In germline, CDR1 is SNHLY, CDR2 FYNNEI. This CDR3 contains 15 residues. The CDR3: CASSVRTQGTGELFF. In nucleotides, the CDR3 is TGTGCCAGCAGTGTCCGGACCCAGGGCACCGGGGAGCTGTTTTTT.

The rearrangement links TRBV2 to TRBJ2-3; TRBD2 is a possible D gene (6 bases). Germline V CDR1 and CDR2: SNHLY, FYNNEI. The CDR3 consists of 14 residues. Between the trimmed V and J ends, which lost 4 bases and 6 bases, there was a span of 14 bases. The CDR3 region is CASSGGVLPDTQYF. The CDR3 DNA is TGTGCCAGCAGTGGGGGGGTTCTCCCGGATACGCAGTATTTT.

The genes are TRBV5-5 and TRBJ1-5, with D unresolved. Trimming left V 4 bases short and J 7 bases short, with 15 bases between. This CDR3 region has 14 residues. Germline CDR1 is SGHKS and CDR2 is YYEKEE (reference sequence). The CDR3 DNA sequence: TGTGCCAGCAGCCTGGGCGGGAGGGCACAGCCCCAGCATTTT. Its protein product is CASSLGGRAQPQHF.

The genes are TRBV30 and TRBJ1-6, with no clear D. The germline V gene encodes CDR1 GTSNPN and CDR2 SVGIG (reference sequence). The CDR3 extends over 15 amino acids. V gave up 2 bases and J gave up 3 bases, with 11 bases separating them. CDR3 loop: CAWSFGRNYNSPLHF. The DNA of the CDR3 is TGTGCCTGGAGTTTTGGGAGAAACTATAATTCACCCCTCCACTTT.

V is TRBV6-4 and J is TRBJ1-2; 10 bases map to TRBD1. Losses at the gene ends were 5 bases for V and 8 bases for J; bases not matched to a gene: 8. The germline V gene encodes CDR1 MRHNA and CDR2 SNTAGT. This CDR3 contains 14 residues. The CDR3 bases are TGTGCCAGCAGTTTGACCGGGACAGGGGACGGCTACACCTTC. Protein: CASSLTGTGDGYTF.

The chain employs TRBV5-6 and TRBJ2-7; TRBD1 matches 9 bases. With 4 bases clipped from V and 0 bases from J, the junction kept 14 bases outside the gene matches. Per germline, CDR1 SGHDT and CDR2 YYEEEE. This CDR3 contains 18 residues. In nucleotides, the CDR3 is TGTGCCAGCAGCCCGAAGGGGACAGGGTATAGGGGCTCCTACGAGCAGTACTTC. Translating it yields CASSPKGTGYRGSYEQYF.